This T cell receptor (beta chain) was sequenced during a study of cytomegalovirus exposure and HLA in healthy donors. The study, taken as a whole, reports: Near-uniform donor sequencing depth was presumed by presence/absence analyses.

Use of 60 Vbeta and 13 Jbeta primers characterized the PCR. Repertoires were generated with immunoSEQ multiplex PCR, while TCRdb's copy carries only in-frame clones and drops some. Among approximately 95,000 clones listed, about 80% were seen once. As concerns this clone: Its specificity is not known.

Sequencing input: PBMCs. This TCR was sampled from a man in his late teens or twenties in good health and CMV-seropositive.

This CDR3 reads CASSRAIFRDRVYEQYF. CDR3 sequence (DNA): TGTGCCAGCAGTCGCGCTATTTTCCGGGACAGGGTCTACGAGCAGTACTTC. V is TRBV2 and J is TRBJ2-7; 9 nucleotides match TRBD1. The J segment lost 3 bases and the V segment lost 5 bases, leaving 14 bases of the junction unmatched. Germline CDR1 and CDR2: SNHLY and FYNNEI. The CDR3 length is 17 residues.